This T cell receptor beta chain was recovered during a study of blood T cell repertoires in COVID-19. Study details: From T cells, B-cell-depleted T cells, or PBMCs came the material, which was cDNA or gDNA.

The assay was immunoSEQ multiplex PCR, and TCRdb's table has in-frame clones only and misses some. The sample lists fewer than 300,000 clones; 81% were seen once. Note on this clone: The junction does not match germline at one end; this may be a read error.

The length of the CDR3 is 14 residues. CDR1 is SGHVS, CDR2 FQNEAQ, per germline. The chain recombines TRBV7-8 with TRBJ2-5; 8 bases are a match to TRBD2. The receptor's source is an older woman with active or convalescent COVID-19. The source material was peripheral blood. The CDR3 sequence: CASSPRGWLAGRDF. In DNA form, the CDR3 reads TGTGCCAGCAGCCCAAGGGGTTGGCTAGCGGGCCGGGACTTC.